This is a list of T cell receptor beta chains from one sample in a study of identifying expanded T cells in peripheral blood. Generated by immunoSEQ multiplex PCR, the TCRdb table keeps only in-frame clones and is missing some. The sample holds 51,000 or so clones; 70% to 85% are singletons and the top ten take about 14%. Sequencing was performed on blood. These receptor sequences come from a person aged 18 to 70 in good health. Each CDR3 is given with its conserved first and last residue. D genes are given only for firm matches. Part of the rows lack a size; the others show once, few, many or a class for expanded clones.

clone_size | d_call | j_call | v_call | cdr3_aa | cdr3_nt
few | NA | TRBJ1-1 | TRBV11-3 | CASSPRPGVNTEAFF | TGTGCCAGCAGCCCCCGGCCAGGGGTGAACACTGAAGCTTTCTTT
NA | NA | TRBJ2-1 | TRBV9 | CASSPPGGQRNEQFF | TGTGCCAGCAGCCCCCCTGGGGGGCAAAGGAATGAGCAGTTCTTC
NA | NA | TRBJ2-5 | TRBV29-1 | CSVVPGAETQYF | TGCAGCGTTGTTCCCGGGGCAGAGACCCAGTACTTC
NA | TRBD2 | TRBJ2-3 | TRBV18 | CASSPSWGGPDTQYF | TGTGCCAGCTCACCTAGCTGGGGAGGGCCAGATACGCAGTATTTT
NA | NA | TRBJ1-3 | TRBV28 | CASSLTGANTIYF | TGTGCCAGCAGTTTAACGGGGGCAAACACCATATATTTT
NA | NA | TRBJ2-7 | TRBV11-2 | CASSLESSPSYEQYF | TGTGCCAGCAGCTTAGAATCGTCTCCGTCCTACGAGCAGTACTTC
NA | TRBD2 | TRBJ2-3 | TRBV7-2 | CASSFTRLAGSTDTQYF | TGTGCCAGCAGCTTTACTCGACTAGCGGGAAGCACAGATACGCAGTATTTT
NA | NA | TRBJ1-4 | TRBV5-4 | CASSRDSLEEKLFF | TGTGCCAGCAGCCGCGACAGTCTGGAGGAAAAACTGTTTTTT
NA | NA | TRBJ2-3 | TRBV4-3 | CASSQYRSSDTQYF | TGCGCCAGCAGCCAATATCGCAGCTCCGATACGCAGTATTTT
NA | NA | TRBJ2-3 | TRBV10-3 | CAISVQVSRTDTQYF | NA
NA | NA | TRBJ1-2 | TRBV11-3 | CASSLRPGGGYTF | TGTGCCAGCAGCTTACGGCCCGGCGGGGGCTACACCTTC
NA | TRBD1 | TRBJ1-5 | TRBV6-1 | CASRQDRGLNQPQHF | TGTGCCAGCAGGCAGGACAGGGGACTCAATCAGCCCCAGCATTTT
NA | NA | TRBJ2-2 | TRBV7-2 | CASSPRQSNTGELFF | TGTGCCAGCAGCCCAAGGCAATCGAACACCGGGGAGCTGTTTTTT
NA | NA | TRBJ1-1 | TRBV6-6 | CASSSINRATEAFF | TGTGCCAGCAGCTCCATCAACAGGGCCACTGAAGCTTTCTTT
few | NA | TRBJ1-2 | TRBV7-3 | CASSLKPTSEGRDYGYTF | TGTGCCAGCAGCTTAAAACCCACCTCGGAGGGGCGCGACTATGGCTACACCTTC
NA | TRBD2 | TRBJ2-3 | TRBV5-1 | CASSLAASGKDTQYF | TGCGCCAGCAGCTTGGCGGCTAGCGGGAAGGATACGCAGTATTTT
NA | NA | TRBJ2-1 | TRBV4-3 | CASSREGGSYNEQFF | TGCGCCAGCAGCCGGGAGGGGGGCTCCTACAATGAGCAGTTCTTC
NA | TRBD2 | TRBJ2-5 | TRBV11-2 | CASSFMSGGGGETQYF | TGTGCCAGCAGCTTTATGAGCGGCGGGGGGGGAGAGACCCAGTACTTC
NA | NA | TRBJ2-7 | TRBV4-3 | CASSQGRASDYEQYF | TGCGCCAGCAGCCAAGGGCGGGCTAGCGACTACGAGCAGTACTTC
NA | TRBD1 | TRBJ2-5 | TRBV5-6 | CASSTQGARDAQYF | TGTGCCAGCAGCACCCAGGGGGCGAGGGACGCCCAGTACTTC
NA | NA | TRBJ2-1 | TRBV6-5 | CASSRGRSSYNEQFF | TGTGCCAGCAGCAGGGGAAGGAGCTCCTACAATGAGCAGTTCTTC
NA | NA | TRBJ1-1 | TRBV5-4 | CASSLVGPGAEAFF | TGTGCCAGCAGCTTGGTCGGGCCTGGCGCTGAAGCTTTCTTT
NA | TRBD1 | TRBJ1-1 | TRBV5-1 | CASSLRTGGSTEAFF | TGCGCCAGCAGCCTTCGGACAGGGGGTAGTACTGAAGCTTTCTTT
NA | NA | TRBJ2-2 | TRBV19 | CASRPTVGTGELFF | TGTGCCAGCCGACCTACCGTCGGGACCGGGGAGCTGTTTTTT
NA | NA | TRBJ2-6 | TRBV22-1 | CPGREPCEQSRANVLTF | TGTCCTGGGAGAGAGCCATGCGAACAAAGTCGGGCCAACGTCCTGACTTTC
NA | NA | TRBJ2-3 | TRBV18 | CASSFSGGGSTDTQYF | TGTGCCAGCTCATTCTCTGGGGGGGGCAGCACAGATACGCAGTATTTT
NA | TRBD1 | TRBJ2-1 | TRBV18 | CASSSRQGSEQFF | TGTGCCAGCTCATCGAGACAGGGGAGTGAGCAGTTCTTC
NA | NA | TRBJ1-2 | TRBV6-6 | CASSYSYLDGYTF | TGTGCCAGCAGTTACTCATACTTGGATGGCTACACCTTC
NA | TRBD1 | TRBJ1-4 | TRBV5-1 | CASSRLTGADANEKLFF | TGCGCCAGCAGCCGATTAACAGGGGCAGATGCTAATGAAAAACTGTTTTTT
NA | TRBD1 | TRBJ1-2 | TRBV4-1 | CASSQAILGRGPQTNYGYTF | TGCGCCAGCAGCCAAGCAATTCTTGGGAGGGGGCCCCAAACTAACTATGGCTACACCTTC
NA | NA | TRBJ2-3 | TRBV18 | CASSGELLDTDTQYF | TGTGCCAGCTCAGGAGAACTACTTGACACAGATACGCAGTATTTT
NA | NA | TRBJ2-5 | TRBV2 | CASSAGTALETQYF | TGTGCCAGCAGTGCCGGCACCGCTCTCGAGACCCAGTACTTC
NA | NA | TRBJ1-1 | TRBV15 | CATSRYSGGDEAFF | TGTGCCACCAGCAGGTATAGTGGGGGGGATGAAGCTTTCTTT
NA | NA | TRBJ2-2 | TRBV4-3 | CASSQDFGGQAPNTGELFF | TGCGCCAGCAGCCAAGATTTCGGCGGGCAGGCGCCGAACACCGGGGAGCTGTTTTTT
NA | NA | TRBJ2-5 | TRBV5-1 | CASSTGTVQETQYF | TGCGCCAGCAGCACCGGGACGGTTCAAGAGACCCAGTACTTC
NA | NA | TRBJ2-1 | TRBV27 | CASSLRGNEQFF | TGTGCCAGCAGTTTACGTGGCAATGAGCAGTTCTTC
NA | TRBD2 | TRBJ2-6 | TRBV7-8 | CASSKYGRTSHPSGANVLTF | TGTGCCAGCAGTAAATACGGGAGGACTAGTCATCCCTCTGGGGCCAACGTCCTGACTTTC
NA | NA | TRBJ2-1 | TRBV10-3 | CAITGAGEQFF | TGTGCCATCACAGGGGCAGGTGAGCAGTTCTTC
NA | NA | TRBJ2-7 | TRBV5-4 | CASSPRAGGTYEQYF | TGTGCCAGCAGCCCGCGGGCAGGGGGGACCTACGAGCAGTACTTC
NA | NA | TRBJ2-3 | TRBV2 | CASSDRPSSTDTQYF | TGTGCCAGCAGTGATAGACCCAGTAGCACAGATACGCAGTATTTT
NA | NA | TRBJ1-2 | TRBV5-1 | CASSLGDTLGTF | TGCGCCAGCAGCTTGGGCGACACCCTGGGAACCTTC
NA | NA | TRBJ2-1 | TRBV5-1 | CASSSGLGQANEQFF | TGCGCCAGCAGCTCGGGTTTGGGGCAAGCCAATGAGCAGTTCTTC
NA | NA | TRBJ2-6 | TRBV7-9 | CASSLNGQGANVLTF | TGTGCCAGCAGTTTAAACGGGCAGGGGGCCAACGTCCTGACTTTC
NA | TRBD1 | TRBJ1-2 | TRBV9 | CASSVTGTGNYGYTF | TGTGCCAGCAGCGTAACCGGGACAGGGAACTATGGCTACACCTTC